This entry lists 22 T cell receptor beta chains sequenced from one sample in a study of T cell responses to AZD1222 COVID-19 vaccine. Here immunoSEQ multiplex PCR was the method, and the copy in TCRdb shows in-frame clones only, minus some. The profile shows about 120,000 clones, 85% to 90% of them singletons. Sequenced material: peripheral blood, taken 28 days after the second AZD1222 dose. Source of these receptors: an adult who received the AZD1222 COVID-19 vaccine.

This clone was observed a single time. V usage is TRBV9 and J usage is TRBJ2-2; no clear D gene. The V gene lost 4 bases and the J gene lost 1 base, with 14 bases spanning the gap. CDR1 is SGDLS, CDR2 YYNGEE, per germline. The CDR3 extends over 16 amino acids. The CDR3 loop is CASSPLSDRNTGELFF. The CDR3 nucleotides are TGTGCCAGCAGCCCCCTTTCGGACCGGAACACCGGGGAGCTGTTTTTT.

The CDR3 DNA follows: TGTGCCAGCAGCACAATACAGGGTGACTATGGCTACACCTTC. Its translation: CASSTIQGDYGYTF. The chain couples TRBV7-9 to TRBJ1-2, with a weak D call TRBD1 (6 bases). The CDR3 sequence is 14 residues long. Trimming shortened V by 5 bases and J by 3 bases, and 13 bases separated the two germline ends. Germline CDR1 and CDR2: SEHNR and FQNEAQ (reference sequence).

The count of this clone is one. The chain couples TRBV21-1 to TRBJ2-7; the listed D gene, TRBD2, was not tested against the DNA. TRBV21-1 is deemed a pseudogene. The CDR3 consists of 13 residues. CDR3 region: CALKREGAGEQYF. CDR3 DNA sequence: TGTGCCCTCAAAAGGGAGGGCGCGGGCGAGCAGTACTTC.

This sequence joins TRBV27 and TRBJ1-2, with TRBD1 matching over 7 bases. Germline CDR1 reads MNHEY; CDR2 reads SMNVEV (reference sequence). V lost 4 bases to trimming and J lost 6 bases; unmatched junction nucleotides: 5. The CDR3 length is 13 residues. The chain's CDR3 is CASSYEGAHGYTF. CDR3 in DNA: TGTGCCAGCAGTTACGAGGGGGCCCATGGCTACACCTTC.

The chain uses TRBV27 and TRBJ2-5; 8 nucleotides align to TRBD1. This CDR3 spans 15 amino acids. The germline CDR1 and CDR2 sequences are MNHEY and SMNVEV (reference sequence). V was pared by 4 bases and J by 1 base, with 5 bases of the junction left unmatched. The CDR3 loop reads CASSSRGQIQETQYF. For the CDR3, the DNA is TGTGCCAGCAGTTCCAGGGGGCAGATCCAAGAGACCCAGTACTTC.

The chain joins TRBV4-3 to TRBJ2-3; D is ambiguous. The CDR3 length is 16 residues. Germline V gene data show CDR1 as LGHNA and CDR2 as YSLEER. The V end lost 0 bases, the J end lost 0 bases, and 10 bases lay between the germline ends. The CDR3: CASSQDARLSTDTQYF. CDR3 in DNA: TGCGCCAGCAGCCAAGACGCCCGACTGAGCACAGATACGCAGTATTTT.

The rearrangement links TRBV19 to TRBJ1-4, with TRBD1 as a possible D gene (5 bases). CDR3 length: 16 amino acids. Looked up from germline, CDR1 is LNHDA and CDR2 is SQIVND (reference sequence). The ends were cut back, 6 bases at V and 3 bases at J, with 17 bases in the middle. In DNA form, the CDR3 reads TGTGCCAGTAGAACCCCCACAGGATCAGCTAATGAAAAACTGTTTTTT. This gives the protein CASRTPTGSANEKLFF.

This clone was seen just once. The chain links TRBV7-6 to TRBJ2-7; D gene uncertain. Trimming stripped 1 base from V and 1 base from J, with 14 bases between. Germline V CDR1 and CDR2: SGHVS, FNYEAQ. This CDR3 region has 16 residues. This chain's CDR3 is CASSLVAGIGSYEQYF. DNA for the CDR3: TGTGCCAGCAGCTTAGTCGCCGGAATCGGATCCTACGAGCAGTACTTC. Filled out from reference TRBV7-6 and TRBJ2-7, the complete variable domain reads GAGVSQSPRYKVTKRGQDVALRCDPISGHVSLYWYRQALGQGPEFLTYFNYEAQQDKSGLPNDRFSAERPEGSISTLTIQRTEQRDSAMYRCASSLVAGIGSYEQYFGPGTRLTVT.

As to this clone: One junction end does not reproduce the germline sequence, and a read error may be involved. This chain joins TRBV5-1 and TRBJ2-3; maybe TRBD1 (7 bases). This CDR3 has 15 residues. The germline V gene has CDR1 SGHRS and CDR2 YFSETQ. CDR3 coding DNA: TGCGCCAGCAGTTTGGAGGGACAGACCACAGGTACGCAGTATTTT. Protein: CASSLEGQTTGTQYF.

The V and J genes are TRBV5-4 and TRBJ1-2; D possibly corresponds to TRBD1 (5 bases). Germline CDR1 is SGHNT and CDR2 is YYREEE (reference sequence). The V gene lost 7 bases and the J gene lost 0 bases, with 16 bases spanning the gap. CDR3 length equals 15 residues. The CDR3 sequence is CASGAGESANYGYTF. In nucleotides, the CDR3 is TGTGCCAGCGGAGCGGGGGAGTCGGCTAACTATGGCTACACCTTC.

The chain is built from TRBV11-3 and TRBJ2-7; 7 bases are a match to TRBD1. With 3 bases clipped from V and 3 bases from J, the junction kept 5 bases outside the gene matches. The germline CDR1 and CDR2 sequences are SGHNT and YENEEA. The CDR3 is 14 amino acids. This CDR3 is CASSFGNRGYEQYF. The CDR3 DNA reads as TGTGCCAGCAGCTTCGGTAACAGGGGCTACGAGCAGTACTTC.

This chain links TRBV5-6 with TRBJ2-7; the match to TRBD2 covers 11 bases. The CDR3 sequence is 19 residues long. The germline gives CDR1 SGHDT, CDR2 YYEEEE. The V segment lost 0 bases and the J segment 2 bases; nucleotides outside the gene matches: 13. The CDR3 reads CASSLAIPRLAGRAYEQYF. For the CDR3, the DNA is TGTGCCAGCAGCTTGGCCATCCCGCGACTAGCGGGGCGTGCCTACGAGCAGTACTTC.

CDR3 amino acids: CASSSSFGADTQYF. The CDR3 DNA reads as TGTGCCAGCAGCTCCTCTTTCGGCGCAGATACGCAGTATTTT. V and J are TRBV5-6 and TRBJ2-3; no reliable D call. The CDR3 runs 14 residues. The V and J ends lost 3 bases and 4 bases respectively, with 12 bases between them. CDR1 is SGHDT, CDR2 YYEEEE, per germline.

The genes are TRBV5-1 and TRBJ1-6; unclear D gene. The CDR3 extends over 14 amino acids. V was shortened by 4 bases and J by 0 bases, with 5 bases between the two germline ends. The germline V gene has CDR1 SGHRS and CDR2 YFSETQ. CDR3 residues: CASSDGSYNSPLHF. The CDR3 nucleotides are TGCGCCAGCAGCGACGGCTCCTATAATTCACCCCTCCACTTT. Based on the CDR3 plus reference TRBV5-1 and TRBJ1-6, the full variable domain is KAGVTQTPRYLIKTRGQQVTLSCSPISGHRSVSWYQQTPGQGLQFLFEYFSETQRNKGNFPGRFSGRQFSNSRSEMNVSTLELGDSALYLCASSDGSYNSPLHFGNGTRLTVT.

A few counts support this clone. The chain combines TRBV12-3 or TRBV12-4 with TRBJ1-1; D ambiguous. V was cut by 5 bases and J by 7 bases, with 14 bases left in between. The CDR3 has 13 residues. The CDR3 is CASSLGPRDEAFF. CDR3 nucleotide sequence: TGTGCCAGCAGTCTTGGGCCAAGGGATGAAGCTTTCTTT.

The chain carries TRBV27 and TRBJ1-6, with no clear D. Germline CDR1 reads MNHEY; CDR2 reads SMNVEV (reference sequence). The CDR3 has 12 amino acids. Trimming shortened V by 3 bases and J by 8 bases, and 5 bases separated the two germline ends. CDR3 protein: CASSFRYSPLHF. The CDR3 DNA follows: TGTGCCAGCAGTTTCAGGTATTCACCCCTCCACTTT.

The count of this clone is one. The V gene is TRBV5-8, the J gene TRBJ1-2, with 9 bases fitting TRBD1. Trimming at V came to 5 bases and at J to 6 bases, leaving 5 bases not matched to a gene. The CDR3 consists of 13 residues. Germline loops: CDR1 SGHTS, CDR2 YDEGEE. DNA for the CDR3: TGTGCCAGCAGTTTCCGGGACAGGGATGGCTACACCTTC. Its translation: CASSFRDRDGYTF.

The chain links TRBV19 to TRBJ2-5, with a possible D match to TRBD2 (5 bases). V was clipped by 5 bases and J by 9 bases, with 25 bases between them. The CDR3 runs to 16 residues. The germline V gene encodes CDR1 LNHDA and CDR2 SQIVND (reference sequence). The CDR3 DNA sequence: TGTGCCAGTAGTCTATTAGCGAGCGCGGCTGTTGGGGCCCAGTACTTC. Its protein product is CASSLLASAAVGAQYF. The full variable domain, in which reference TRBV19 and TRBJ2-5 provide the parts outside the CDR3, is DGGITQSPKYLFRKEGQNVTLSCEQNLNHDAMYWYRQDPGQGLRLIYYSQIVNDFQKGDIAEGYSVSREKKESFPLTVTSAQKNPTAFYLCASSLLASAAVGAQYFGPGTRLLVL.

The J gene is TRBJ2-1, the V gene TRBV7-3; TRBD2 is a possible D gene (7 bases). This CDR3 has 15 amino acids. CDR1 SGHTA and CDR2 FQGTGA come from the germline V gene. V was trimmed by 4 bases and J by 4 bases, leaving 14 bases between them. CDR3 bases: TGTGCCAGCAGCTCCTTGGCGGGGGCTTACAATGAGCAGTTCTTC. Protein sequence: CASSSLAGAYNEQFF.

This sequence joins TRBV10-3 and TRBJ2-7; maybe TRBD1 (5 bases). With 3 bases removed from V and 4 bases from J, the gap between germline ends came to 7 bases. The CDR3 runs to 12 residues. From germline, CDR1 is ENHRY and CDR2 SYGVKD. In DNA form, the CDR3 reads TGTGCCATCAGTGACCCAGGGTACGAGCAGTACTTC. As protein: CAISDPGYEQYF.

J is TRBJ2-7 and V is TRBV3-1 (or the pseudogene TRBV3-2); perhaps D is TRBD1 or TRBD2 (6 bases each). The CDR3 loop spans 13 amino acids. Germline V gene lookup returns CDR1 LGHDT and CDR2 YNNKEL (reference sequence). Deletions cut 5 bases from V and 6 bases from J, with 14 bases between. The CDR3 DNA follows: TGTGCCAGCAGCGATTTAGGGGGGATCGAGCAGTACTTC. Translation: CASSDLGGIEQYF.

The J gene is TRBJ2-1, the V gene TRBV25-1; D gene ambiguous. V was shortened by 2 bases and J by 3 bases, with 5 bases between the two germline ends. The germline CDR1 and CDR2 sequences are MGHDK and SYGVNS. This CDR3 is built from 13 residues. The CDR3 is CASSERHYNEQFF. DNA for the CDR3: TGTGCCAGCAGTGAACGCCACTACAATGAGCAGTTCTTC.